The present T cell receptor beta chain was sequenced within a study of blood T cell repertoires in COVID-19. Study-wide background: From the United States, Italy and Spain came samples of acute and convalescent COVID-19. T cells, B-cell-depleted T cells, or PBMCs provided the cDNA or gDNA that served as material.

This CDR3 is built from 16 residues. Trimming cost V 5 bases and J 2 bases; bases outside gene matches: 7. CDR1 is MDHEN, CDR2 SYDVKM, per germline. The method was immunoSEQ multiplex PCR; TCRdb's version includes in-frame clones alone and lacks a portion of them. Among 95,000 to 150,000 clones listed, about three quarters were seen once. The sequence derives from a human donor with acute or convalescent COVID-19. The donor label of this sample is uncertain. Sequencing was performed on peripheral blood. This chain links TRBV28 with TRBJ2-7, with 12 bases identical to TRBD2. CDR3 bases: TGTGCCAGCAGTACCATCGGACTAGCGGGGCCCTACGAGCAGTACTTC. Translating it yields CASSTIGLAGPYEQYF.